These 27 T cell receptor beta chains came from one sample sequenced in a study of blood T cell repertoires in COVID-19. TCRdb's copy holds only in-frame clones and misses some; the assay was immunoSEQ multiplex PCR. The sample includes about 150,000 clones, over 75% of them seen just once. Sequenced: peripheral blood. Receptor source: a man of 80 years or more with COVID-19, enrolled during active disease.

The genes are TRBV7-2 and TRBJ2-2; D might be TRBD1 (6 bases). Germline V lookup: CDR1 SGHTA, CDR2 FQGNSA. The V end was cut by 2 bases, the J end by 0 bases, with 7 bases between. The CDR3 runs to 15 residues. CDR3 sequence: CASSLQGTNTGELFF. The CDR3 DNA is TGTGCCAGCAGCTTACAGGGGACGAACACCGGGGAGCTGTTTTTT. Together with reference TRBV7-2 and TRBJ2-2, the CDR3 gives the full variable domain: GAGVSQSPSNKVTEKGKDVELRCDPISGHTALYWYRQSLGQGLEFLIYFQGNSAPDKSGLPSDRFSAERTGGSVSTLTIQRTQQEDSAVYLCASSLQGTNTGELFFGEGSRLTVL.

The sample holds a few counts of this clone. The rearrangement uses TRBV7-3 and TRBJ2-1; 10 bases map to TRBD2. V lost 5 bases and J lost 9; bases outside the gene matches: 7. Looked up from germline, CDR1 is SGHTA and CDR2 is FQGTGA. The CDR3 length is 14 residues. Here the CDR3 DNA reads TGTGCCAGCAGCCTAGCGGGGGAAGAGGCTGAGCAGTTCTTC. Translating it yields CASSLAGEEAEQFF.

The chain couples TRBV10-3 to TRBJ1-4; D gene uncertain. Trimming took 3 bases from V and 0 from J, leaving 5 bases between them. Germline V gives CDR1 ENHRY, CDR2 SYGVKD. The CDR3 has 14 amino acids. CDR3 DNA: TGTGCCATCAGTGACAGTGCAACTAATGAAAAACTGTTTTTT. Its protein product is CAISDSATNEKLFF.

The chain has TRBV29-1 and TRBJ2-5; 8 bases agree with TRBD1. The CDR3 runs to 14 residues. Germline-derived CDR1 and CDR2 are SQVTM and ANQGSEA. J gave up 2 bases and V 6 bases, and 8 bases lay outside the gene matches. Written as DNA, the CDR3 is TGCAGCGTCCCGGACAGGGCTTTACAAGAGACCCAGTACTTC. It codes for CSVPDRALQETQYF.

CDR3 protein: CASSAISQRGTEAFF. The CDR3 coding sequence is TGTGCCAGCAGCGCCATCTCCCAACGAGGTACTGAAGCTTTCTTT. J is TRBJ1-1 and V is TRBV5-5, with no clear D. The CDR3 has 15 amino acids. Trimming removed 4 bases from V and 5 bases from J, with 18 bases in between. Germline CDR1 is SGHKS and CDR2 is YYEKEE (reference sequence).

The chain joins TRBV5-4 to TRBJ1-4, with a weak D call TRBD1 (5 bases). Germline lookup yields CDR1 SGHNT and CDR2 YYREEE (reference sequence). The V end lost 4 bases, the J end lost 2 bases, and 9 bases lay between the germline ends. The CDR3 runs 14 residues. The CDR3 DNA sequence: TGTGCCAGCAGCCAGAAGGGGACTAATGAAAAACTGTTTTTT. It translates to CASSQKGTNEKLFF. Looking up the rest from reference TRBV5-4 and TRBJ1-4 gives the full variable domain: ETGVTQSPTHLIKTRGQQVTLRCSSQSGHNTVSWYQQALGQGPQFIFQYYREEENGRGNFPPRFSGLQFPNYSSELNVNALELDDSALYLCASSQKGTNEKLFFGSGTQLSVL.

This clone was detected only a few times. The chain carries TRBV5-1 and TRBJ1-4; a possible D gene is TRBD1 (5 bases). The germline gives CDR1 SGHRS, CDR2 YFSETQ. The CDR3 has 16 residues. The ends were cut back, 2 bases at V and 1 base at J, with 12 bases in the middle. CDR3 loop: CASSLGWGGTNEKLFF. In DNA, the CDR3 is TGCGCCAGCAGCTTAGGCTGGGGGGGAACTAATGAAAAACTGTTTTTT.

This chain uses TRBV19 with TRBJ1-6; perhaps TRBD1 as D (5 bases). Trimming cost V 6 bases and J 9 bases, with 27 bases left between them. Germline V CDR1 and CDR2: LNHDA, SQIVND (reference sequence). This CDR3 has 18 residues. As DNA, the CDR3 is TGTGCCAGTAGCCGATCCGGGACTCCCGGGAGGGGTGCTTCACCCCTCCACTTT. Translating it yields CASSRSGTPGRGASPLHF.

A word on this clone: The same CDR3 is also encoded by other DNA sequences in this sample. This rearrangement joins TRBV19 to TRBJ1-2; 10 nucleotides line up with TRBD1. This CDR3 is 15 amino acids long. V was clipped by 4 bases and J by 3 bases; unmatched bases: 5. The germline gives CDR1 LNHDA, CDR2 SQIVND (reference sequence). This CDR3 is CASSTRDRGDYGYTF. CDR3 sequence (DNA): TGTGCCAGTAGTACACGGGACAGGGGAGACTATGGCTACACCTTC.

The V and J genes are TRBV20-1 and TRBJ2-1; 7 bases agree with TRBD2. The J segment lost 0 bases and the V segment lost 3 bases, leaving 5 bases of the junction unmatched. The CDR3 loop spans 15 amino acids. Germline lookup yields CDR1 DFQATT and CDR2 SNEGSKA (reference sequence). The CDR3, as DNA: TGCAGTGCTAGTTGGCGGGGGAGCTCCTACAATGAGCAGTTCTTC. Translation gives CSASWRGSSYNEQFF.

The sample holds a few counts of this clone. The chain carries TRBV4-2 and TRBJ1-2; D is ambiguous. This CDR3 has 15 amino acids. Trimming took off 0 bases at V and 3 bases at J, with 11 bases between the two ends. Germline V gives CDR1 LGHNA, CDR2 YNFKEQ. CDR3 sequence: CASSQDSANYYGYTF. The CDR3 nucleotides read TGTGCCAGCAGCCAAGATAGCGCAAATTACTATGGCTACACCTTC.

The chain links TRBV2 to TRBJ1-5, with D perhaps TRBD1 (5 bases). The germline V gene has CDR1 SNHLY and CDR2 FYNNEI. The CDR3 is 17 residues long. The V end lost 4 bases, the J end lost 2 bases, and 18 bases lay between the germline ends. The CDR3 sequence is CASSALTAGYGNQPQHF. DNA of the CDR3: TGTGCCAGCAGTGCACTGACAGCCGGTTATGGCAATCAGCCCCAGCATTTT.

Ten or more counts support this clone. The V and J genes are TRBV3-1 (or the pseudogene TRBV3-2) and TRBJ1-5; 9 positions agree with TRBD1. The ends lost 1 base at V and 11 bases at J; junction bases unmatched: 0. This CDR3 has 12 residues. CDR1 is LGHDT, CDR2 YNNKEL, per germline (reference sequence). As DNA, the CDR3 is TGTGCCAGCAGCCAAGGGGACAGGGCCCAGCATTTT. Translating it yields CASSQGDRAQHF.

The chain is built from TRBV20-1 and TRBJ2-3; no reliable D call. Germline CDR1 is DFQATT and CDR2 is SNEGSKA (reference sequence). This CDR3 contains 14 residues. Deletions cut 3 bases from V and 0 bases from J, with 10 bases between. The CDR3 protein is CSASSPTSTDTQYF. CDR3 nucleotides: TGCAGTGCTAGTTCACCGACTAGCACAGATACGCAGTATTTT.

V and J are TRBV5-1 and TRBJ2-3; TRBD2 is a possible D gene (6 bases). This CDR3 spans 15 amino acids. Germline V gives CDR1 SGHRS, CDR2 YFSETQ. V lost 1 base and J lost 6, with 15 bases in between. CDR3: CASSLSAGSRDTQYF. The CDR3 DNA is TGCGCCAGCAGCTTGTCGGCGGGATCTCGGGATACGCAGTATTTT.

CDR3: CASCLGQNTGELFF. CDR3 nucleotide sequence: TGTGCCAGCTGCCTAGGACAGAACACCGGGGAGCTGTTTTTT. V is TRBV18 and J is TRBJ2-2; tentatively, D is TRBD1 (5 bases). The CDR3 is 14 amino acids. CDR1 KGHSH and CDR2 LQKENI come from the germline V gene. Trimming stripped 7 bases from V and 1 base from J, with 10 bases between.

V usage is TRBV11-3 and J usage is TRBJ1-1; perhaps TRBD1 as D (6 bases). The CDR3 is 13 amino acids. The V end was cut by 1 base, the J end by 10 bases, with 13 bases between. Germline V lookup: CDR1 SGHNT, CDR2 YENEEA. The CDR3 DNA follows: TGTGCCAGCAGCTTAGCGGGCGAACAGGGAGCTTTCTTT. Encoded protein: CASSLAGEQGAFF.

V usage is TRBV9 and J usage is TRBJ2-7; maybe TRBD1 (5 bases). This CDR3 comprises 14 residues. The V gene's germline CDR1 is SGDLS and CDR2 YYNGEE. The V gene lost 0 bases and the J gene lost 3 bases, with 10 bases spanning the gap. The CDR3 is CASSVGQGFYEQYF. DNA for the CDR3: TGTGCCAGCAGCGTAGGGCAGGGATTCTACGAGCAGTACTTC.

The J gene is TRBJ1-5, the V gene TRBV6-5, with TRBD1 as a possible D gene (5 bases). The CDR3 loop spans 15 amino acids. The germline V gene has CDR1 MNHEY and CDR2 SVGAGI. The V gene lost 5 bases and the J gene lost 1 base, with 12 bases spanning the gap. The CDR3 nucleotides are TGTGCCAGCAGTCGACAGCCCTCCAGCAATCAGCCCCAGCATTTT. Its protein product is CASSRQPSSNQPQHF.

J is TRBJ1-3 and V is TRBV20-1, with D possibly matching TRBD1 (5 bases). This CDR3 has 15 residues. Trimming pared 3 bases from V and 3 bases from J, leaving 15 bases between. Per germline, CDR1 DFQATT and CDR2 SNEGSKA (reference sequence). CDR3 amino acids: CSASKPGGRGNTIYF. The CDR3 nucleotides read TGCAGTGCTAGTAAACCGGGGGGACGTGGAAACACCATATATTTT.

The chain has TRBV28 and TRBJ2-3; D perhaps matches TRBD2 (6 bases). This CDR3 comprises 16 residues. V lost 2 bases and J 2 bases, leaving 14 bases between the germline ends. In germline, CDR1 is MDHEN, CDR2 SYDVKM. The CDR3 loop is CASSLRASDHTDTQYF. In DNA form, the CDR3 reads TGTGCCAGCAGTTTAAGAGCTAGCGATCACACAGATACGCAGTATTTT.

CDR3 sequence reads: CASSLGLLAASTDTQYF. The CDR3 region has the DNA TGTGCCAGCAGCTTAGGGCTCCTAGCGGCTAGCACAGATACGCAGTATTTT. This chain joins TRBV7-3 and TRBJ2-3, with TRBD2 matching 7 bases. Per the germline V gene, CDR1 is SGHTA and CDR2 is FQGTGA. V lost 2 bases and J lost 0; bases outside the gene matches: 8. CDR3 length: 17 residues. The entire variable domain, with the rest obtained from reference TRBV7-3 and TRBJ2-3, is as follows: GAGVSQTPSNKVTEKGKYVELRCDPISGHTALYWYRQSLGQGPEFLIYFQGTGAADDSGLPNDRFFAVRPEGSVSTLKIQRTERGDSAVYLCASSLGLLAASTDTQYFGPGTRLTVL.

The chain recombines TRBV12-3 or TRBV12-4 with TRBJ2-1; D might be TRBD2 (6 bases). The CDR3 sequence is 13 residues long. V lost 9 bases and J lost 4, with 13 bases in between. In DNA, the CDR3 is TGTGCCAGTCGGCGGGACCAATACAATGAGCAGTTCTTC. Amino acids: CASRRDQYNEQFF.

The chain combines TRBV2 with TRBJ1-5; D possibly corresponds to TRBD1 (6 bases). The germline V and J ends were trimmed by 2 bases and 7 bases, with 15 bases remaining between them. Germline V CDR1 and CDR2: SNHLY, FYNNEI. This CDR3 spans 15 amino acids. The CDR3 spells CASSEISGARQPQHF. The CDR3 nucleotides read TGTGCCAGCAGTGAAATCTCAGGGGCCCGACAGCCCCAGCATTTT.

J is TRBJ2-1 and V is TRBV11-2; 10 bases line up with TRBD2. CDR3 size: 18 residues. Germline V gene lookup returns CDR1 SGHAT and CDR2 FQNNGV. Losses at the gene ends were 2 bases for V and 2 bases for J; bases not matched to a gene: 9. In nucleotides, the CDR3 is TGTGCCAGCAGCTTATCTAACCTCGGACTAGCGGCCTACAATGAGCAGTTCTTC. Its protein product is CASSLSNLGLAAYNEQFF.

The CDR3: CATSREGGNGNTIYF. The CDR3 nucleotides are TGTGCCACCAGCAGAGAAGGGGGCAATGGAAACACCATATATTTT. The J gene is TRBJ1-3, the V gene TRBV15; TRBD1 aligns across 7 bases. CDR1 and CDR2 (germline): LNHNV, YYDKDF (reference sequence). This CDR3 is built from 15 residues. Trimming cost V 0 bases and J 3 bases; bases outside gene matches: 2. The variable domain in full, with the rest retrieved from reference TRBV15 and TRBJ1-3, is DAMVIQNPRYQVTQFGKPVTLSCSQTLNHNVMYWYQQKSSQAPKLLFHYYDKDFNNEADTPDNFQSRRPNTSFCFLDIRSPGLGDTAMYLCATSREGGNGNTIYFGEGSWLTVV.

A few counts support this clone. The chain uses TRBV29-1 and TRBJ1-1, with D maybe TRBD1 (5 bases). The CDR3 runs 12 residues. Germline CDR1 reads SQVTM; CDR2 reads ANQGSEA. V was trimmed by 6 bases and J by 6 bases, leaving 14 bases between them. CDR3: CSVKQDFPEAFF. In DNA, the CDR3 is TGCAGCGTCAAACAGGATTTTCCTGAAGCTTTCTTT.